The 4 T cell receptor beta chains listed next were all sequenced from one sample in a study of T cells expressing NK-cell markers. TCRdb re-analyzed the 5' RACE reads; it lists each CDR3 protein once, without DNA. The listing contains around 550,000 distinct CDR3 sequences. Sequenced: blood T cells: a sorted CD56 or NKG2C T cell subset, CD4+ or CD8+ T cells, or bulk PBMC T cells (not recorded which). These receptors originate from a man aged 18 to 29 in good health.

The chain carries TRBV3-1 and TRBJ1-5. The CDR3 consists of 13 residues. CDR1 and CDR2 from the germline V gene are LGHDT and YNNKEL (reference sequence). CDR3 protein: CASSQEEGQPQHF.

The J gene is TRBJ2-1, the V gene TRBV28; checking the TCRdb D call of TRBD2 is not possible without DNA. The CDR3 has 15 amino acids. Germline V gene data show CDR1 as MDHEN and CDR2 as SYDVKM. The CDR3 here is CASSPSKGLRNEQFF.

This chain's CDR3 is CASSLSQGSNQPQHF. The V gene is TRBV27, the J gene TRBJ1-5; lacking DNA, the TRBD1 call made by TCRdb goes unchecked. CDR3 size: 15 residues. Germline CDR1 and CDR2: MNHEY and SMNVEV (reference sequence).

The CDR3 protein is CASSLVGGRSTEAFF. The chain carries TRBV5-1 and TRBJ1-1; checking the TCRdb D call of TRBD1 is not possible without DNA. Germline CDR1 is SGHRS and CDR2 is YFSETQ. CDR3 length: 15 residues.